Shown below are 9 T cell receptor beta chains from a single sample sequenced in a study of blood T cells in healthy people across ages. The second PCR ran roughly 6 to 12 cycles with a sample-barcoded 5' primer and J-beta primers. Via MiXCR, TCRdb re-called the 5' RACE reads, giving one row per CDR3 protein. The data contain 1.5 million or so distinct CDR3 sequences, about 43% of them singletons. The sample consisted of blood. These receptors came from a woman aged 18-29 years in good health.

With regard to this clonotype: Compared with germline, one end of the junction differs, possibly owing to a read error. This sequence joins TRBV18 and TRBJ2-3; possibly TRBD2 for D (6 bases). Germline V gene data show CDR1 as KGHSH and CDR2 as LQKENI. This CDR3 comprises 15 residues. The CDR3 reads CVSSRDGYSTDTQYF. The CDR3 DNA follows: TGTGTCAGCTCGCGGGACGGTTATAGCACAGATACGCAGTATTTT.

The CDR3 nucleotides are TGCGCCAGCAGCCAATCCGGACAGGGGGCGAGGGGCGAAACCCAGTACTTC. It is translated as CASSQSGQGARGETQYF. The J gene is TRBJ2-5, the V gene TRBV4-1, with 11 bases aligning to TRBD1. The germline CDR1 and CDR2 sequences are MGHRA and YSYEKL. Losses at the gene ends were 2 bases for V and 8 bases for J; bases not matched to a gene: 13. The CDR3 spans 17 residues.

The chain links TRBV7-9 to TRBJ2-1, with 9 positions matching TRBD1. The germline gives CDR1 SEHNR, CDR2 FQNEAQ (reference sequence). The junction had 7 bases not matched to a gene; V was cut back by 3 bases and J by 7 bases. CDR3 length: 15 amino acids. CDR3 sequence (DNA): TGTGCCAGCAGCTTCACACAGGACAGGGGTAATGAGCAGTTCTTC. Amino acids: CASSFTQDRGNEQFF.

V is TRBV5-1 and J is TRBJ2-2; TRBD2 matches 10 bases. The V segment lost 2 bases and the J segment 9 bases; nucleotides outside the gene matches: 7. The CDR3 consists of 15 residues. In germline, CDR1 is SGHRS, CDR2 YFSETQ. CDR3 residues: CASSFGGTSAWELFF. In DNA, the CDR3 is TGCGCCAGCAGCTTCGGCGGGACTAGCGCTTGGGAGCTGTTTTTT.

In DNA, the CDR3 is TGTGCCAGCAGCTTTCGACGGAGGGACACTGAAGCTTTCTTT. Translation: CASSFRRRDTEAFF. The chain carries TRBV7-2 and TRBJ1-1; D is unresolved. Germline CDR1 is SGHTA and CDR2 is FQGNSA. V was pared by 3 bases and J by 3 bases, with 11 bases between. The CDR3 is 14 amino acids.

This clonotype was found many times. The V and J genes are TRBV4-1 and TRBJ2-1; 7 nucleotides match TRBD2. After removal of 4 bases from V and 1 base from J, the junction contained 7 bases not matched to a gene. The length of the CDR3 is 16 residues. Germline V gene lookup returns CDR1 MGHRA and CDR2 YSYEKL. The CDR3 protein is CASSRHASGSYNEQFF. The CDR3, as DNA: TGCGCCAGCAGCCGCCACGCTAGCGGATCCTACAATGAGCAGTTCTTC.

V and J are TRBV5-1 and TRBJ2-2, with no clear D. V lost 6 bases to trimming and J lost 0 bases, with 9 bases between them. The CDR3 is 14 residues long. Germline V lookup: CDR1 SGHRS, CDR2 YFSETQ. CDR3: CASTPRANTGELFF. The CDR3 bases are TGCGCCAGCACCCCCCGGGCGAACACCGGGGAGCTGTTTTTT.

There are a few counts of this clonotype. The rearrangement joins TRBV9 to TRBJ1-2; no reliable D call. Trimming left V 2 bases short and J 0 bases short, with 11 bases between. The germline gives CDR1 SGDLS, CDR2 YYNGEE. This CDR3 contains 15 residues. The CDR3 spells CASSVSTVTNYGYTF. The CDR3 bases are TGTGCCAGCAGCGTCTCCACGGTGACTAACTATGGCTACACCTTC.

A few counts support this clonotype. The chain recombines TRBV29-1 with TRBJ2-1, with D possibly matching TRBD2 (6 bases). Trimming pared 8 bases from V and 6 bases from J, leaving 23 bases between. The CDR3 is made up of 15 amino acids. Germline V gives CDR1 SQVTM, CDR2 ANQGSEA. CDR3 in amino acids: CSTSSWGERGNEQFF. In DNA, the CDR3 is TGCAGCACCTCCTCCTGGGGGGAGAGGGGCAATGAGCAGTTCTTC.